These T cell receptor beta chains were read from a single sample in a study of cytomegalovirus exposure and HLA in healthy donors. The protocol was immunoSEQ multiplex PCR, while the TCRdb copy is restricted to in-frame clones and leaves out a portion. The table has 150,000 to 200,000 clones, around 78% seen once. The specimen sequenced was PBMCs. These receptors came from a man aged 40-55 years in good health and CMV-seronegative. The CDR3 runs from the conserved cysteine through the conserved F or W. D genes are given only for firm matches. Expanded clones get a size class; other rows say once, few or many, or leave the size out.

J gene: TRBJ2-2
clone size: once
D gene: TRBD2
V gene: TRBV25-1
CDR3 DNA: TGTGCCAGCAGTTTCGGGACTAGTTATGATGGCGGGGAGCTGTTTTTT
CDR3 protein: CASSFGTSYDGGELFF

J gene: TRBJ1-1
clone size: few
D gene: TRBD1
V gene: TRBV5-1
CDR3 DNA: TGCGCCAGCAGTATTACAGGGGGAGCTGAAGCTTTCTTT
CDR3 protein: CASSITGGAEAFF

J gene: TRBJ2-7
clone size: NA
D gene: TRBD2
V gene: TRBV28
CDR3 DNA: TGTGCCAGCAGTTGGGGGGAGGGACCCTACGAGCAGTACTTC
CDR3 protein: CASSWGEGPYEQYF

J gene: TRBJ1-5
clone size: few
D gene: NA
V gene: TRBV27
CDR3 DNA: TGTGCCAGCAGCCGGGACACCGACAAACTGTCCCAGCATTTT
CDR3 protein: CASSRDTDKLSQHF

J gene: TRBJ1-1
clone size: NA
D gene: TRBD1
V gene: TRBV5-8
CDR3 DNA: TGTGCCAGCAGCTTGGTCCAGGGGGTCACTGAAGCTTTCTTT
CDR3 protein: CASSLVQGVTEAFF

J gene: TRBJ2-1
clone size: NA
D gene: TRBD2
V gene: TRBV9
CDR3 DNA: TGTGCCAGCAGCGTAGCTGGCGGGAGCTACAATGAGCAGTTCTTC
CDR3 protein: CASSVAGGSYNEQFF

J gene: TRBJ1-1
clone size: NA
D gene: NA
V gene: TRBV18
CDR3 DNA: TGTGCCAGCTCACCGCGGGTGGAGAACACTGAAGCTTTCTTT
CDR3 protein: CASSPRVENTEAFF

J gene: TRBJ2-4
clone size: NA
D gene: NA
V gene: TRBV9
CDR3 DNA: TGTGCCAGCAGCGTAGACAACAGTCAGTACTTC
CDR3 protein: CASSVDNSQYF

J gene: TRBJ2-3
clone size: NA
D gene: NA
V gene: TRBV6-1
CDR3 DNA: TGTGCCAGCAGTTGGACAGCTGGCACAGATACGCAGTATTTT
CDR3 protein: CASSWTAGTDTQYF

J gene: TRBJ2-7
clone size: NA
D gene: NA
V gene: TRBV27
CDR3 DNA: TGTGCCAGCAGTTACGCCCTGGGGGGTTGGAGAAACGAGCAGTACTTC
CDR3 protein: CASSYALGGWRNEQYF

J gene: TRBJ2-7
clone size: NA
D gene: NA
V gene: TRBV11-2
CDR3 DNA: TGTGCCAGCAGCTTAGGGGGGCACCTGAACGAGCAGTACTTC
CDR3 protein: CASSLGGHLNEQYF

J gene: TRBJ1-1
clone size: NA
D gene: NA
V gene: TRBV27
CDR3 DNA: TGTGCCAGCAGTTACCCAGGCCATACTGCTGAAGCTTTCTTT
CDR3 protein: CASSYPGHTAEAFF

J gene: TRBJ2-3
clone size: NA
D gene: TRBD2
V gene: TRBV7-3
CDR3 DNA: TGTGCCAGCAGCGACACTAGCGGGAGGGCAGATACGCAGTATTTT
CDR3 protein: CASSDTSGRADTQYF

J gene: TRBJ1-2
clone size: NA
D gene: NA
V gene: TRBV5-6
CDR3 DNA: TGTGCCAGCAGCTCGGCGGGGAGGGCTCTTGACTATGGCTACACCTTC
CDR3 protein: CASSSAGRALDYGYTF

J gene: TRBJ1-4
clone size: NA
D gene: NA
V gene: TRBV6-5
CDR3 DNA: TGTGCCAGCAGACTCAATGAAAAACTGTTTTTT
CDR3 protein: CASRLNEKLFF

J gene: TRBJ2-7
clone size: NA
D gene: TRBD1
V gene: TRBV5-1
CDR3 DNA: TGCGCCAGCAGCGCTCCGGGACAGGGACCCTACGAGCAGTACTTC
CDR3 protein: CASSAPGQGPYEQYF

J gene: TRBJ1-2
clone size: few
D gene: TRBD1
V gene: TRBV30
CDR3 DNA: TGTGCCTGGAGCCGACAGGGGGCCGGAAACTATGGCTACACCTTC
CDR3 protein: CAWSRQGAGNYGYTF

J gene: TRBJ1-3
clone size: NA
D gene: NA
V gene: TRBV10-3
CDR3 DNA: TGTGCCATCAGTGACTTCGGGGGAGGACCTGGAAACACCATATATTTT
CDR3 protein: CAISDFGGGPGNTIYF

J gene: TRBJ1-5
clone size: NA
D gene: NA
V gene: TRBV6-1
CDR3 DNA: TGTGCCAGCGGATATAACAGGGACGGTCAGCCCCAGCATTTT
CDR3 protein: CASGYNRDGQPQHF

J gene: TRBJ1-2
clone size: NA
D gene: NA
V gene: TRBV5-5
CDR3 DNA: TGTGCCAGCAGCCTGGACCATAACAGGGGCTACACCTTC
CDR3 protein: CASSLDHNRGYTF

J gene: TRBJ2-3
clone size: once
D gene: NA
V gene: TRBV21-1
CDR3 DNA: TGTGCCTCCCCGGAAGGGGATTGTGATACGCAGTATTTT
CDR3 protein: CASPEGDCDTQYF

J gene: TRBJ2-7
clone size: NA
D gene: TRBD2
V gene: TRBV4-1
CDR3 DNA: TGCGCCAGCTCCTTTCAGCGGGAAACTCGCGAGCAGTACTTC
CDR3 protein: CASSFQRETREQYF

J gene: TRBJ2-2
clone size: once
D gene: NA
V gene: TRBV27
CDR3 DNA: TGTGCCAGCAGTTTCGGACGGGAGACCGGGGAGCTGTTTTTT
CDR3 protein: CASSFGRETGELFF

J gene: TRBJ2-7
clone size: NA
D gene: TRBD1
V gene: TRBV4-1
CDR3 DNA: TGCGCCAGCAGCCAGGCCCTAAGGTCGGGACAGGGGCCTCCGTCCTTC
CDR3 protein: CASSQALRSGQGPPSF

J gene: TRBJ2-3
clone size: once
D gene: NA
V gene: TRBV6-5
CDR3 DNA: TGTGCCAGCAGTTACTCGATCAGGTCCACAGATACGCAGTATTTT
CDR3 protein: CASSYSIRSTDTQYF

J gene: TRBJ1-2
clone size: NA
D gene: NA
V gene: TRBV5-1
CDR3 DNA: TGCGCCAGCAGCTTGGTATTATTCGGAGGCGGCTACACCTTC
CDR3 protein: CASSLVLFGGGYTF

J gene: TRBJ2-3
clone size: NA
D gene: NA
V gene: TRBV5-4
CDR3 DNA: TGTGCCAGCAGCTTAAAAGAGGCAGGGGGGGATACGCAGTATTTT
CDR3 protein: CASSLKEAGGDTQYF

J gene: TRBJ1-3
clone size: NA
D gene: NA
V gene: TRBV5-1
CDR3 DNA: TGCGCCAGCAGCTCAGGGGTGGAATCTGGAAACACCACATATTTT
CDR3 protein: CASSSGVESGNTTYF

J gene: TRBJ2-7
clone size: NA
D gene: NA
V gene: TRBV27
CDR3 DNA: TGTGCCAGCCGAGACTTTACCTACGAGCAGTACTTC
CDR3 protein: CASRDFTYEQYF

J gene: TRBJ2-3
clone size: NA
D gene: TRBD2
V gene: TRBV5-1
CDR3 DNA: TGCGCCAGCAGCTCGGGGACTAGCGGGATAGCGTCAGATACGCAGTATTTT
CDR3 protein: CASSSGTSGIASDTQYF

J gene: TRBJ2-3
clone size: NA
D gene: TRBD2
V gene: TRBV5-1
CDR3 DNA: TGCGCCAGCAGGGGAGGGCCTAGCGGGAGCCACCCAGATACGCAGTATTTT
CDR3 protein: CASRGGPSGSHPDTQYF

J gene: TRBJ2-7
clone size: NA
D gene: TRBD1
V gene: TRBV18
CDR3 DNA: TGTGCCAGCTCCACCCCCGGGGACAGTGTACCCTACGAGCAGTACTTC
CDR3 protein: CASSTPGDSVPYEQYF

J gene: TRBJ2-2
clone size: few
D gene: TRBD2
V gene: TRBV5-1
CDR3 DNA: TGCGCCAGCGGACTAGTCCCCGGGGAGCTGTTTTTT
CDR3 protein: CASGLVPGELFF

J gene: TRBJ2-7
clone size: NA
D gene: TRBD2
V gene: TRBV7-2
CDR3 DNA: TGTGCCAGCAGCTTCAGCGGGAGGAGCTCCTACGAGCAGTACTTC
CDR3 protein: CASSFSGRSSYEQYF

J gene: TRBJ2-5
clone size: once
D gene: NA
V gene: TRBV5-6
CDR3 DNA: TGTGCCAGCAGCTGGCAGGGGAGGGTTGTACAAGAGACCCAGTACTTC
CDR3 protein: CASSWQGRVVQETQYF

J gene: TRBJ1-2
clone size: few
D gene: TRBD1
V gene: TRBV5-1
CDR3 DNA: TGCGCCAGCAGCTTGACCGGACAGGGGACCTATGGCTACACCTTC
CDR3 protein: CASSLTGQGTYGYTF

J gene: TRBJ1-1
clone size: once
D gene: TRBD1
V gene: TRBV18
CDR3 DNA: TGTGCCAGCTCACCGGACAGGGCCATGAACACTGAAGCTTTCTTT
CDR3 protein: CASSPDRAMNTEAFF

J gene: TRBJ1-1
clone size: NA
D gene: NA
V gene: TRBV9
CDR3 DNA: TGTGCCAGCAGCGTATCGGGGAGTACTGAAGCTTTCTTT
CDR3 protein: CASSVSGSTEAFF

J gene: TRBJ2-5
clone size: once
D gene: NA
V gene: TRBV11-2
CDR3 DNA: TGTGCCAGCAGCTTCCTCGAAGAGACCCAGTACTTC
CDR3 protein: CASSFLEETQYF

J gene: TRBJ2-1
clone size: NA
D gene: TRBD2
V gene: TRBV5-1
CDR3 DNA: TGCGCCAGCAGCTCTTCTAGCGGGTACAATGAGCAGTTCTTC
CDR3 protein: CASSSSSGYNEQFF

J gene: TRBJ2-2
clone size: NA
D gene: TRBD2
V gene: TRBV7-9
CDR3 DNA: TGTGCCAGCAGCTTACCAAGCGGGGCGAACACCGGGGAGCTGTTTTTT
CDR3 protein: CASSLPSGANTGELFF

J gene: TRBJ1-1
clone size: NA
D gene: TRBD1
V gene: TRBV5-1
CDR3 DNA: TGCGCCAGCAGCTTCCTACCTGTGGGTACAGGGGGCATGAACACTGAAGCTTTCTTT
CDR3 protein: CASSFLPVGTGGMNTEAFF